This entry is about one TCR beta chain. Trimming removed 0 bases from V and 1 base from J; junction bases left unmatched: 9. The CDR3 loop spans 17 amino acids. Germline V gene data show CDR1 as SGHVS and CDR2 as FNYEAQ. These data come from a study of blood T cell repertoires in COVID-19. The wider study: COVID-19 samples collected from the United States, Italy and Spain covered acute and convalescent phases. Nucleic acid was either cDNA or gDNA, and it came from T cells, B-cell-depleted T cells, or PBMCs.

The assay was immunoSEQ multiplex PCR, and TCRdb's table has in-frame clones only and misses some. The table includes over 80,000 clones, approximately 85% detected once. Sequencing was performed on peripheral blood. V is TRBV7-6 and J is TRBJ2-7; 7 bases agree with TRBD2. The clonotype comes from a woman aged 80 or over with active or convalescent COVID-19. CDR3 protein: CASSLASVVGGSYEQYF. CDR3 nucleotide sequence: TGTGCCAGCAGCTTAGCGAGTGTGGTGGGAGGGTCCTACGAGCAGTACTTC.